This TCR beta chain is from a study of blood T cell repertoires in COVID-19. At the level of the study: Whether acute or convalescent, the COVID-19 samples came from the United States, Italy and Spain. T cells, B-cell-depleted T cells, or PBMCs provided the cDNA or gDNA that served as material.

Trimming took 5 bases from V and 2 from J; bases not matched to a gene: 23. Germline V gives CDR1 SGHVS, CDR2 FQNEAQ. The CDR3 has 23 residues. Per the authors' pipeline: Scientists estimated how many nucleated cells there were by amplifying reference gene primers. Sequencing used immunoSEQ multiplex PCR; TCRdb keeps in-frame clones, though not all of them. V and J calls and clone size are given by that table; D and trimming were obtained from the DNA. This sample has 90,000 to 150,000 clones, with 88% found just once. This chain connects TRBV7-8 to TRBJ2-6; TRBD1 matches at 11 bases. Sequences were obtained from peripheral blood. The sequence derives from a woman aged 50 to 60 with active or convalescent COVID-19. The CDR3 DNA sequence: TGTGCCAGCAGCCCACCCGACGACCCGATCTGGGGGACAGGGGGAGCTGGGGCCAACGTCCTGACTTTC. Translated, it gives CASSPPDDPIWGTGGAGANVLTF.